These 20 T cell receptor beta chains originate from one sample sequenced in a study of blood T cells in healthy people across ages. Together with a sample-barcoded 5' primer, a J-beta primer mix was included in a second PCR lasting 7 to 11 cycles. In TCRdb, the 5' RACE reads were re-called with MiXCR into one record per CDR3 protein. The sample carries about 320,000 distinct CDR3 sequences, 27% recorded once. The material sequenced was blood. The receptors derive from a woman aged 70 to 79 in good health.

On this clonotype: Germline is not matched at one junction end, which may reflect a read error. This chain connects TRBV7-3 to TRBJ2-6; D might be TRBD1 (5 bases). The length of the CDR3 is 17 residues. The germline CDR1 and CDR2 sequences are SGHTA and FQGTGA. As DNA, the CDR3 is TGTGCCAGCAGCTTTTACCAGGGTTACTCTGGGGCCAACCTCCTGACTTTC. This translates into CASSFYQGYSGANLLTF. Complete variable domain (other parts from reference TRBV7-3 and TRBJ2-6): GAGVSQTPSNKVTEKGKYVELRCDPISGHTALYWYRQSLGQGPEFLIYFQGTGAADDSGLPNDRFFAVRPEGSVSTLKIQRTERGDSAVYLCASSFYQGYSGANLLTFGAGSRLTVL.

For this clonotype: At one end the junction does not follow the germline gene, possibly because of a read error. The genes are TRBV4-2 and TRBJ2-1, with D perhaps matching TRBD2 (6 bases). The CDR3 is made up of 17 amino acids. CDR1 is LGHNA and CDR2 is YNFKEQ in the germline V gene. The CDR3 DNA reads TGTGCCAGCAGCCAAGACCCGGGGGTAGCTTACTACAATGAGCAGTCCTTC. Its protein is CASSQDPGVAYYNEQSF.

The chain carries TRBV24-1 and TRBJ2-7, with D perhaps TRBD1 (5 bases). V was clipped by 5 bases and J by 3 bases, with 10 bases between them. The CDR3 extends over 13 amino acids. Germline V gene sequence: CDR1 KGHDR, CDR2 SFDVKD. The CDR3 coding sequence is TGTGCCACCAGTGCCAGGGCTGTCTACGAGCAGTACTTC. Translated: CATSARAVYEQYF.

This clonotype was counted between two and nine times. The rearrangement joins TRBV4-3 to TRBJ2-7; 9 bases are a match to TRBD1. The CDR3 runs 15 residues. The germline V gene encodes CDR1 LGHNA and CDR2 YSLEER. Losses at the gene ends were 2 bases for V and 4 bases for J; bases not matched to a gene: 6. CDR3 bases: TGCGCCAGCAGCCAATGGGAACAGGGGGCGTACGAGCAGTACTTC. It translates to CASSQWEQGAYEQYF.

This clonotype was detected a few times. J is TRBJ2-7 and V is TRBV20-1; 12 nucleotides agree with TRBD1. J gave up 7 bases and V 1 base, and 5 bases lay outside the gene matches. This CDR3 spans 14 amino acids. The germline V gene encodes CDR1 DFQATT and CDR2 SNEGSKA (reference sequence). This chain's CDR3 is CSARAGTGGLEQYF. The CDR3 nucleotides are TGCAGTGCTAGAGCCGGGACAGGGGGCTTGGAGCAGTACTTC.

The rearrangement uses TRBV28 and TRBJ2-7, with D unclear. V was pared by 10 bases and J by 2 bases, with 12 bases between. This CDR3 is built from 12 residues. CDR1 and CDR2 (germline): MDHEN, SYDVKM. This CDR3 is CATFQRAYEQYF. The CDR3 DNA reads as TGTGCCACCTTTCAGAGAGCCTACGAGCAGTACTTC.

The gene calls are TRBV12-3 or TRBV12-4 and TRBJ2-1, with D possibly being TRBD1 (5 bases). Trimming shortened V by 2 bases and J by 10 bases, and 12 bases separated the two germline ends. The CDR3 spans 13 residues. CDR3: CASSLQGPMEQFF. The DNA of the CDR3 is TGTGCCAGCAGTTTACAGGGCCCGATGGAGCAGTTCTTC.

The chain has TRBV6-2 or TRBV6-3 and TRBJ2-1; 11 nucleotides align to TRBD2. The CDR3 is made up of 16 amino acids. CDR1 is MNHEY, CDR2 SVGEGT, per germline. The V and J ends lost 8 bases and 3 bases, in that order; junction bases with no gene match: 9. The CDR3 nucleotides are TGTGCCAGCCCTATAAAGACTAGCGGGAACTACAATGAGCAGTTCTTC. The encoded protein is CASPIKTSGNYNEQFF.

The chain joins TRBV12-3 or TRBV12-4 to TRBJ2-5; 7 nucleotides line up with TRBD2. CDR3 length: 17 amino acids. V shed 4 bases and J 5 bases; nucleotides not matched to a gene: 16. DNA of the CDR3: TGTGCCAGCAGTTACGATGCTAGCGGAAGTGAGGTCGAGACCCAGTACTTC. Translation: CASSYDASGSEVETQYF.

This clonotype was detected ten times or more. The gene calls are TRBV6-1 and TRBJ2-1; no definite D call. Per the germline V gene, CDR1 is MNHNS and CDR2 is SASEGT. There are 11 residues in the CDR3. Trimming stripped 6 bases from V and 4 bases from J, with 4 bases between. For the CDR3, the DNA is TGTGCCAGCAGAGGATACAATGAGCAGTTCTTC. Translated: CASRGYNEQFF.

J is TRBJ2-3 and V is TRBV3-1, with a weak D call TRBD2 (5 bases). CDR1 LGHDT and CDR2 YNNKEL come from the germline V gene (reference sequence). With 3 bases removed from V and 4 bases from J, the gap between germline ends came to 8 bases. The length of the CDR3 is 13 residues. This CDR3 is CASSQGSADTQYF. DNA of the CDR3: TGTGCCAGCAGCCAGGGGAGCGCAGATACGCAGTATTTT.

The chain carries TRBV6-2 or TRBV6-3 and TRBJ2-2; perhaps D is TRBD1 or TRBD2 (5 bases each). The CDR3 covers 16 residues. The ends were cut back, 7 bases at V and 0 bases at J, with 15 bases in the middle. CDR1 MNHEY and CDR2 SVGEGT come from the germline V gene. CDR3 coding DNA: TGTGCCAGCACAGGGAGCGCCGCCTCGAACACCGGGGAGCTGTTTTTT. This translates into CASTGSAASNTGELFF.

The chain carries TRBV6-6 and TRBJ1-1; D gene ambiguous. The CDR3 runs 13 residues. The V end was cut by 6 bases, the J end by 1 base, with 9 bases between. Germline CDR1 is MNHNY and CDR2 is SVGAGI (reference sequence). The CDR3 region is CASSLNRNTEAFF. CDR3 nucleotide sequence: TGTGCCAGCAGCCTAAACAGGAACACTGAAGCTTTCTTT.

This clonotype was seen a few times. The rearrangement links TRBV10-3 to TRBJ2-1; 11 nucleotides align to TRBD1. From germline, CDR1 is ENHRY and CDR2 SYGVKD. V was pared by 6 bases and J by 8 bases, with 6 bases of the junction left unmatched. The CDR3 has 14 residues. CDR3 DNA sequence: TGTGCCATCAGGAGGACAGGGGGCAGATATGAGCAGTTCTTC. Amino acids: CAIRRTGGRYEQFF.

The sample holds many counts of this clonotype. The chain couples TRBV12-3 or TRBV12-4 to TRBJ2-1; D remains ambiguous. The V gene lost 2 bases and the J gene lost 2 bases, with 1 base spanning the gap. This CDR3 spans 12 amino acids. CDR3 in DNA: TGTGCCAGCAGTTTACCCTACAATGAGCAGTTCTTC. Translation gives CASSLPYNEQFF.

The chain links TRBV24-1 to TRBJ2-2; D unresolved. Deletions cut 1 base from V and 8 bases from J, with 16 bases between. The CDR3 is made up of 16 amino acids. CDR1 is KGHDR, CDR2 SFDVKD, per germline. CDR3 in amino acids: CATSDFRASLRGELFF. CDR3 nucleotides: TGTGCCACCAGTGATTTCCGGGCCTCCCTCCGTGGGGAGCTGTTTTTT.

The sample holds many counts of this clonotype. V usage is TRBV3-1 and J usage is TRBJ1-2; D perhaps matches TRBD1 (5 bases). This CDR3 comprises 14 residues. Germline V gene data show CDR1 as LGHDT and CDR2 as YNNKEL (reference sequence). V lost 0 bases and J lost 3, with 8 bases in between. The CDR3 here is CASSQDPGHYGYTF. DNA for the CDR3: TGTGCCAGCAGCCAAGATCCAGGGCACTATGGCTACACCTTC.

In its sample, this clonotype was seen a few times. V is TRBV12-3 or TRBV12-4 and J is TRBJ2-3; 7 bases agree with TRBD2. Trimming at V came to 7 bases and at J to 1 base, leaving 8 bases not matched to a gene. CDR3 length equals 15 residues. The CDR3 is CASNYLAARTDTQYF. CDR3 bases: TGTGCCAGCAACTACCTAGCGGCTCGCACAGATACGCAGTATTTT.

This clonotype has only a few counts. The chain carries TRBV28 and TRBJ2-5; D not resolved. The J call is doubtful: the DNA matches TRBJ2-7 better. This CDR3 spans 13 amino acids. In germline, CDR1 is MDHEN, CDR2 SYDVKM. The DNA for the CDR3 is TGTGCCAGCAGCAACGCCATAACCTACGAGCAGTACTTC. It is translated as CASSNAITYEQYF.

As regards this clonotype: A read error may explain this, as a much larger clone is one base away. This rearrangement joins TRBV6-5 to TRBJ1-1; the D gene is possibly TRBD1 (5 bases). The CDR3 loop spans 14 amino acids. Germline V gives CDR1 MNHEY, CDR2 SVGAGI. V was shortened by 6 bases and J by 5 bases, with 16 bases between the two germline ends. The CDR3 region has the DNA TGTGCCAGCAGCTCTTCAGGGATCACAACTGAAGCTTTCTTT. The encoded protein is CASSSSGITTEAFF.